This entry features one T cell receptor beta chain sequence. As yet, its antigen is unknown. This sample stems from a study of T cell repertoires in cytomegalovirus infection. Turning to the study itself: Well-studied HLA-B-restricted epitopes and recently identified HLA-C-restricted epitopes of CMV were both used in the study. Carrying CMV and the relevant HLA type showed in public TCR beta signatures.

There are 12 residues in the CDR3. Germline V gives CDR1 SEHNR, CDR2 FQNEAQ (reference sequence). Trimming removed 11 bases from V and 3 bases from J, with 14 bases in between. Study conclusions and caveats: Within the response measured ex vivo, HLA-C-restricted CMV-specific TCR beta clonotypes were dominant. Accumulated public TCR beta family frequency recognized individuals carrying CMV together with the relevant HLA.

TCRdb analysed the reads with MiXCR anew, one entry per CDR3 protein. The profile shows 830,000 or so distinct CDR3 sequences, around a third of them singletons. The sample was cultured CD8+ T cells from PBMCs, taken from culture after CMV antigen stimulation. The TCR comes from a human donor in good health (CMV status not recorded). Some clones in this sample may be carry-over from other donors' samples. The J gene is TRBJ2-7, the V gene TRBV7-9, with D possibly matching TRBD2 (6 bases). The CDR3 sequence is CASSEGLYEQYF. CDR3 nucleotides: TGTGCCTCCTCGGAGGGCCTCTACGAGCAGTACTTC.